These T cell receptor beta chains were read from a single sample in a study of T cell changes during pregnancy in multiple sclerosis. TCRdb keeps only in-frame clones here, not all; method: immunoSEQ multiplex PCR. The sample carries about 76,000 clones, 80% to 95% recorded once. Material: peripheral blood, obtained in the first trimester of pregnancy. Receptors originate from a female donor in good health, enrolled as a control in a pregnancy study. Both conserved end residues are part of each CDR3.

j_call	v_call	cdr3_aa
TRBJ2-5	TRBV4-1	CASSQVGTLQETQYF
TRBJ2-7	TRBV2	CASSSSPGQSYEQYF
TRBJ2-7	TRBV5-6	CASSLVGQGTGEQYF
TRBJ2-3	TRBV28	CASSLAKDSSGTDTQYF
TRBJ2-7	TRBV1	CTSSQEIPSSYEQYF
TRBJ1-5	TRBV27	CASSLYGEGILQPQHF
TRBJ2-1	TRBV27	CASSYGLTGEQFF
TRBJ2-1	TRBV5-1	CASSLAASDYNEQFF
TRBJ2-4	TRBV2	CASSERGNIQYF
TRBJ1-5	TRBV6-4	CASSPGAGGNQPQHF
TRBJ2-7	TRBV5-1	CASRGASGSSSYEQYF
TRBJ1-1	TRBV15	CATSREQGGNTEAFF
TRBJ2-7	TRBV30	CAQGHSYEQYF
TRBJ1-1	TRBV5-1	CASSSQGTTEAFF
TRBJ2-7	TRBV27	CATSSTSDYEQYF
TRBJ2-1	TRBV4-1	CASSQEFGTSGDNEQFF
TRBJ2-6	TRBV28	CASMSSGANVLTF
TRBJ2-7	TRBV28	CASSRVGRGREYEQYF
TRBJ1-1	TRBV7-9	CASSTEGRNTEAFF
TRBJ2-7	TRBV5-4	CASSLEDNYEQYF
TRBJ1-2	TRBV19	CASSTLAGGYGYTF
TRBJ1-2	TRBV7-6	CASRRLPGFYGYTF
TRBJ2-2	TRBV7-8	CASSLQVGAGELFF
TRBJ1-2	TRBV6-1	CATSRDFGYGYTF
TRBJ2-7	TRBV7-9	CASSRDRLHEQYF
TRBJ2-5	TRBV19	CASSIDGGTQYF
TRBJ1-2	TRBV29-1	CSVMWISGYGYTF
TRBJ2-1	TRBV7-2	CASSPRDRPNEQFF
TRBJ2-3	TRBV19	CASSEDRIITDTQYF
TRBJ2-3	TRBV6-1	CASNPLAGVGDTQYF
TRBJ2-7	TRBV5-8	CASSLAQSKSYEQYF
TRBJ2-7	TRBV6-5	CASSYSQTGPYEQYF
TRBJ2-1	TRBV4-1	CASSGGRTNNEQFF
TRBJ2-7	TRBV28	CASSWDRRLYEQYF
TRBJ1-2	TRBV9	CASSENSHNYGYTF
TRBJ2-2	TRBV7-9	CASSRDRSGNTGELFF
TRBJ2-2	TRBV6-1	CASSVLYRELFF
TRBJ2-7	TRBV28	CASTEGGRAYEQYF
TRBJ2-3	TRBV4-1	CASSQDGTSGRGF
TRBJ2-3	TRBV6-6	CASRMIGTASTDTQYF
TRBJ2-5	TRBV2	CASSATARQETQYF
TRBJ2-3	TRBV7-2	CASSVNERAFTDTQYF
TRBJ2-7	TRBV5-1	CASSLTSGSYEQYF
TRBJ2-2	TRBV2	CASSEQGGTGELFF
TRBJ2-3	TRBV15	CATSSGRGRKADTQYF
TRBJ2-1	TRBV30	CASIAGVSNEQFF
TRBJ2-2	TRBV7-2	CASSPNGGYNTGELFF
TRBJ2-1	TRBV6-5	CASRVTSANNEQFF
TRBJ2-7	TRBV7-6	CASSFAPSGDYEQYF